This T cell receptor beta chain was sequenced for a study of a mutant IDH1 vaccine in newly diagnosed glioma. Study-level information: Visit V12 was conducted at week 35 as the safety follow-up. Visit V13 came later, at week 47.

Study outcomes and limitations: Among top peripheral T cell clonotypes, changes seemed unrelated to pseudoprogression.

Indicated time point: week 35, safety follow-up. Every vaccine dose comprised 300 ug of mutant IDH1 20-mer peptide plus topical imiquimod. The donor cohort comprised cases of new WHO grade 3 or 4 IDH1-mutant, ATRX-lost astrocytoma. Trimming left V 2 bases short and J 5 bases short, with 10 bases between. The CDR3 has 13 amino acids. Germline CDR1 reads SQVTM; CDR2 reads ANQGSEA. Of note for this clone: The target antigen is unknown.

Here immunoSEQ multiplex PCR was the method, and the copy in TCRdb shows in-frame clones only, minus some. The sample comprises 69,000 or so clones, more than 85% of which are singletons, and about 2% rests with the top ten. Sequenced material: PBMCs, taken from a glioma patient whose treatment included an IDH1 peptide vaccine. The sequence was obtained from a young man with glioma. The chain recombines TRBV29-1 with TRBJ2-1; no clear D gene. The chain's CDR3 is CSVERVGNNEQFF. CDR3 DNA sequence: TGCAGCGTTGAAAGAGTCGGAAACAATGAGCAGTTCTTC.